This entry describes one T cell receptor beta chain. This clonotype was found a few times. Its cognate antigen has yet to be identified. It has no much larger one-base neighbor in the sample; base qualities were not kept. These data are taken from a study of human T cells and chemical hapten exposure (dated by TCRdb to the early 2020s). At the level of the whole study: For sensitization, 2% DPC in acetone was applied to a roughly 2 cm by roughly 2 cm area of upper inner arm skin. Patients additionally received weekly therapeutic DPC doses to the scalp throughout the approximately 25-week study period. Patch tests used Finn chambers with 0.01% DPC on the upper back, scored after 6 days by International Contact Dermatitis Research Group standards. Alopecia areata with under or over 50% scalp involvement, alopecia totalis and alopecia universalis were represented in the patient cohort, which was mostly female. Libraries were pooled for sequencing, and variation in per-sample TCR yields was attributed mainly to small differences in library volumes within the pool. In alopecia patients, the study followed how the peripheral blood TCR repertoire changed in vivo over primary and secondary sensitization to diphenylcyclopropenone (DPC), a hapten. Blood samples were taken from patients before sensitization (week 0) and then at 2, 6 and about 24 weeks after DPC sensitization. Nearly 30 alopecia patients gave blood for TCR sequencing at one to four time points (pre-sensitization, 2, 6 and 24 weeks).

Receptor libraries were prepared by RACE. Sequencing used a NextSeq 500. During library preparation, unique molecular identifiers were attached to individual cDNA molecules so that TCRs could be counted quantitatively and reproducibly. From each blood RNA sample, both TCR alpha and TCR beta chains were sequenced. From the authors' description of their analysis: The median number of TCRs per sample was approximately 93,000, ranging from about 20,000 to 750,000. The Decombinator software suite was used to annotate the V, J and CDR3 of the TCR reads. To make PS versus PT1 abundance plots, every sample was subsampled to the same number of TCRs (28,000). TCRs were defined as expanded if absent before sensitization and observed at least eight times at the 2-week time point. The public reads were quality trimmed at Q25 with fastp and then assembled into clones with MiXCR by TCRdb, keeping productive beta chains. For every CDR3 protein sequence, its rows merge into one entry that carries the most common genes and DNA. For this entry, the V and J calls and clone size follow TCRdb and not the study's own pipeline. The table for this sample lists 180,000 or so distinct CDR3 sequences; approximately 29% of them were counted only once. The ten largest clonotypes hold just under 3% of the sample.

What the authors observed across the whole study: The number of TCRs above 1 in 1000 frequency did not change with DPC sensitization; there was no evidence of global repertoire structure alterations. Repeated subsampling changed both the strength of the expansion versus patch-test correlation and the threshold at which that correlation became significant. Significantly more large CDR3 similarity clusters were formed by expanded TCRs than by pre-sensitization or healthy control sets, consistent with antigen-driven responses. All patients had alopecia, a presumed autoimmune disease, so their immune response might differ from that of healthy individuals. Patch test score correlated positively with the number of PT1 expanded TCRs, reaching significance at thresholds 8, 16 and 32 but not at 4.

From the cysteine through the phenylalanine, the CDR3 covers 14 amino acids. Only the CDR3 DNA is retained, 42 bases long and in frame from the first base. CDR1 and CDR2, per the germline V gene, are SQVTM and ANQGSEA. The V end gives up 6 bases and the J end 2 bases, leaving 9 bases in the junction not matched to a gene. What this sample's time point label stands for: pre-sensitization, week 0. This specimen's treatment or condition label, per the study, means: therapeutic diphenylcyclopropenone sensitization with weekly scalp DPC. At every patch-test visit, the blood draw took place before the patch test was put on. Eligible patients were aged 18 to 70, diagnosed with alopecia, deemed suitable for DPC therapy, and excluded if pregnant. Total RNA was extracted from unfractionated whole blood that had been collected in Tempus Blood RNA tubes.

The receptor was isolated from a woman in her twenties or thirties with alopecia areata. Some clones in this sample may be carry-over from other donors' samples. The chain uses TRBV29-1 and TRBJ1-2; 7 middle bases align to TRBD1. Source: whole blood, taken in connection with sensitization to the hapten diphenylcyclopropenone (DPC). Here the CDR3 is given as CSVADMGQNYGYTF. The DNA reads TGCAGCGTGGCAGATATGGGACAGAACTATGGCTACACCTTC.